This T cell receptor beta chain appears in the sequencing data of a study of shared clonotypes between healthy human individuals. Study-level background: Aged 18 to 49, the donors were a couple of women and a few men.

Sorted-subset replicate PCRs used 200 ng of genomic DNA. This amount corresponded to 33,000 or so T cell genomes. Per the study methods: ImmunoSEQ junction-only sequences lacked quality scores, so their filtering differed. Assay used: immunoSEQ multiplex PCR; TCRdb lists only in-frame clones, some missing. The DNA gave D and trimming, while V, J and clone size come from that table. The sample yields almost 700,000 clones, about 91% seen once. The naive CD8 subset, CD45RO-negative cells positively selected for CCR7, excluded terminally differentiated effector memory CD45RA+ cells. CDR3 length equals 15 residues. The V and J ends lost 3 bases and 0 bases respectively, with 9 bases between them. Per the germline V gene, CDR1 is SGHTA and CDR2 is FQGNSA.

The receptor comes from a man in his thirties or forties in good health. Sequenced: naive CD8+ T cells sorted from blood. The chain combines TRBV7-2 with TRBJ1-5; D not resolved. CDR3 sequence (DNA): TGTGCCAGCAGCTTGAGTATTGATAGCAATCAGCCCCAGCATTTT. This encodes CASSLSIDSNQPQHF.